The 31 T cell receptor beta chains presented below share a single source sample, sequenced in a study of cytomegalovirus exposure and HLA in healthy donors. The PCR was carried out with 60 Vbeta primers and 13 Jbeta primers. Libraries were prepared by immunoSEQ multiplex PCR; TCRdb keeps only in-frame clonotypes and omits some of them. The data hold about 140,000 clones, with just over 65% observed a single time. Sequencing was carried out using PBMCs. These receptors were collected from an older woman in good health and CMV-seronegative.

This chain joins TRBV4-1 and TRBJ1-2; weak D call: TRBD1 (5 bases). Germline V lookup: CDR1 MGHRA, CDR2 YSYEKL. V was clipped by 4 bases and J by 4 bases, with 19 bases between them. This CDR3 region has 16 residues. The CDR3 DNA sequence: TGCGCCAGCAGCCCCGAAGGGGCCCGGATACTCTATGGCTACACCTTC. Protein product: CASSPEGARILYGYTF.

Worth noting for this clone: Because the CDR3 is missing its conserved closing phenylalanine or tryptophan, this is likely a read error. CDR3 loop: CASSQESPSTGGKPYEQYL. The CDR3 bases are TGCGCCAGCAGCCAAGAATCCCCTAGTACGGGGGGAAAACCCTACGAGCAGTACCTC. The V and J genes are TRBV4-1 and TRBJ2-7; 7 bases agree with TRBD2. This CDR3 spans 19 amino acids. V was pared by 0 bases and J by 2 bases, with 16 bases of the junction left unmatched. The germline V gene has CDR1 MGHRA and CDR2 YSYEKL.

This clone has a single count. The CDR3 coding sequence is TGTGCCAGCAGCCTGGGACAGGGAATATACGAGCAGTACTTC. The encoded protein is CASSLGQGIYEQYF. The chain is built from TRBV7-6 and TRBJ2-7; 9 positions match TRBD1. This CDR3 spans 14 amino acids. V was clipped by 5 bases and J by 4 bases; unmatched bases: 6. Germline V lookup: CDR1 SGHVS, CDR2 FNYEAQ.

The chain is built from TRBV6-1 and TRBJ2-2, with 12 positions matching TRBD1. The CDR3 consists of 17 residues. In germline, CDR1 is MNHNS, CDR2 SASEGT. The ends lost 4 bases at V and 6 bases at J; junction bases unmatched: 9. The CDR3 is CASSALTGTGGAGELFF. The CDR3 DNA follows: TGTGCCAGCAGTGCTTTAACCGGGACAGGGGGCGCCGGGGAGCTGTTTTTT.

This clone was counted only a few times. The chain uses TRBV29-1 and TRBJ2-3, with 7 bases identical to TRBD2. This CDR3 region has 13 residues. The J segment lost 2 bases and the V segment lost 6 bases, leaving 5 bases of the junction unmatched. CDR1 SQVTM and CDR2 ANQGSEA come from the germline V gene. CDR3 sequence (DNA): TGCAGCGTAACTAGCGACCTCACAGATACGCAGTATTTT. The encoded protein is CSVTSDLTDTQYF.

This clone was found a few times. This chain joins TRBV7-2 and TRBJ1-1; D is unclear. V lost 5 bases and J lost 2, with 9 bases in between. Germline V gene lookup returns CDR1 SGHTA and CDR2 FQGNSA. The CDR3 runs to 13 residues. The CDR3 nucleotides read TGTGCCAGCAGCATACAGATAAACACTGAAGCTTTCTTT. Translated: CASSIQINTEAFF.

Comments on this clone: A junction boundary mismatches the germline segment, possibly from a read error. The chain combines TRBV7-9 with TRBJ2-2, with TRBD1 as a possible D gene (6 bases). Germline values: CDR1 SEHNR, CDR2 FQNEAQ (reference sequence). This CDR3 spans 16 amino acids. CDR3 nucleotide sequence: TGTTCCAGCAGCCCCTACCAGGGGACCCCCACCGGGGAGCTGTTTTTT. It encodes CSSSPYQGTPTGELFF.

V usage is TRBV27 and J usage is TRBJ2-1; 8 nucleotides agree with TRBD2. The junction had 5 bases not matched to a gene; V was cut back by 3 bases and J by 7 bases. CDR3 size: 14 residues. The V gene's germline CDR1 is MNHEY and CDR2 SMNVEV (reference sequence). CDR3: CASSLELAANEQFF. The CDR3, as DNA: TGTGCCAGCAGTTTGGAACTAGCGGCGAATGAGCAGTTCTTC.

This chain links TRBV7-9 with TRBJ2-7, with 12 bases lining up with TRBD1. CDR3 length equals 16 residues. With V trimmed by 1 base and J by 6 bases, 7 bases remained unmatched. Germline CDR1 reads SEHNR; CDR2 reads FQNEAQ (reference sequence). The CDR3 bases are TGTGCCAGCAGCTTAGTCTCCGGGACAGGGGGCTCCGAGCAGTACTTC. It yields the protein CASSLVSGTGGSEQYF. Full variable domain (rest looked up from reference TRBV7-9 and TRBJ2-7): DTGVSQNPRHKITKRGQNVTFRCDPISEHNRLYWYRQTLGQGPEFLTYFQNEAQLEKSRLLSDRFSAERPKGSFSTLEIQRTEQGDSAMYLCASSLVSGTGGSEQYFGPGTRLTVT.

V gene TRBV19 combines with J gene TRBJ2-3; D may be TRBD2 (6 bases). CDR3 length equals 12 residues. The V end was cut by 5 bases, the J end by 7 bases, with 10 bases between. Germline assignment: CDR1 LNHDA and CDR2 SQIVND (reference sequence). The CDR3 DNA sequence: TGTGCCAGTAGTGGGACTCCCAATACGCAGTATTTT. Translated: CASSGTPNTQYF.

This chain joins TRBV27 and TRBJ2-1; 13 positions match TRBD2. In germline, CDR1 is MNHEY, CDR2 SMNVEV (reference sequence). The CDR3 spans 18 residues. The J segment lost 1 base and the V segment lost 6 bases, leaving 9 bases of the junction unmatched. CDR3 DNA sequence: TGTGCCAGCAGAAAAGTGACTAGCGGGAGGTGGTCCTACAATGAGCAGTTCTTC. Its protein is CASRKVTSGRWSYNEQFF.

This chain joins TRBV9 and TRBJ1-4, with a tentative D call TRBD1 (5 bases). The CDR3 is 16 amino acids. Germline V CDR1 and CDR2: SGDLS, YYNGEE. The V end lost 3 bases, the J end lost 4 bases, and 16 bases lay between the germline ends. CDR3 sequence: CASSASLGVGNEKLFF. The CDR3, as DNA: TGTGCCAGCAGCGCATCCTTAGGGGTGGGTAATGAAAAACTGTTTTTT.

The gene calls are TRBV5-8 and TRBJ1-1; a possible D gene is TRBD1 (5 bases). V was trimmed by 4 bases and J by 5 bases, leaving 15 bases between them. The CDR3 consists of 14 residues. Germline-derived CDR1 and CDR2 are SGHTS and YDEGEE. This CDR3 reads CASSPGFLRTEAFF. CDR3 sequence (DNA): TGTGCCAGCAGCCCAGGGTTTCTGAGAACTGAAGCTTTCTTT.

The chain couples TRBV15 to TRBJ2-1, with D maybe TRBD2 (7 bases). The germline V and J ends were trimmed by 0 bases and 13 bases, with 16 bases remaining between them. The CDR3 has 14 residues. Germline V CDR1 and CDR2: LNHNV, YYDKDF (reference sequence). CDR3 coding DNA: TGTGCCACCAGCAGAGATCTCTTCTCGGGGGGCCAGTTCTTC. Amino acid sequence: CATSRDLFSGGQFF.

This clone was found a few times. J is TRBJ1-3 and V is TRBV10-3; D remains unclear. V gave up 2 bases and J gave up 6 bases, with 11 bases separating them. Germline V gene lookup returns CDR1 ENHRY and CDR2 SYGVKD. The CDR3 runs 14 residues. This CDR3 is CAISENLLLNTIYF. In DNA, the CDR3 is TGTGCCATCAGTGAGAACCTACTACTAAACACCATATATTTT.

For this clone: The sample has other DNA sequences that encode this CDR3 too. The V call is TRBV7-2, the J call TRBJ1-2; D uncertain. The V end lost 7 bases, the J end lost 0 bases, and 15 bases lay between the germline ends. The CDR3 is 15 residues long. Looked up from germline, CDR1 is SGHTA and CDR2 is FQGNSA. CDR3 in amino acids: CASTRARFTNYGYTF. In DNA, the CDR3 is TGTGCCAGCACCAGAGCCAGGTTTACTAACTATGGCTACACCTTC.

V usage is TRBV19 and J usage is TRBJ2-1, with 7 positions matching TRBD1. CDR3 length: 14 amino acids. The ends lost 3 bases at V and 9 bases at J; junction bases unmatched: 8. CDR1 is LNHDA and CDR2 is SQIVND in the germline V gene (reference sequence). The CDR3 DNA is TGTGCCAGTAGTATGACAGGGATTTTAACTGAGCAGTTCTTC. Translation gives CASSMTGILTEQFF.

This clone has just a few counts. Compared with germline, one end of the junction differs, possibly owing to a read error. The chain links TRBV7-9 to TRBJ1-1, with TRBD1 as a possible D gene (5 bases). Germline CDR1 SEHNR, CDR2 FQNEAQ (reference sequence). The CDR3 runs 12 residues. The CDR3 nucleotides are TGTTCCAGCAGCTTAGGGGCAGAGGAAGCTTTCTTT. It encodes CSSSLGAEEAFF.

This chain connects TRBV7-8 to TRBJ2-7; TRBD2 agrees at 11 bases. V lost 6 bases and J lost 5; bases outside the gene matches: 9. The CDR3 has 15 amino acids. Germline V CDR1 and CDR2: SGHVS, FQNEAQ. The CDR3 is CASRLTSGRGDEQYF. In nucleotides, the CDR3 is TGTGCCAGCAGGTTAACTAGCGGGAGAGGGGACGAGCAGTACTTC.

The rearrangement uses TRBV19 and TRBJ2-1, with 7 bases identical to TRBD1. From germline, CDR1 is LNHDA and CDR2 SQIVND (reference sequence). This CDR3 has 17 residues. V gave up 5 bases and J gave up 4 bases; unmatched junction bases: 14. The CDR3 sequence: CASSVLTGSQGYNEQFF. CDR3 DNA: TGTGCCAGTAGTGTATTGACAGGGTCGCAGGGGTACAATGAGCAGTTCTTC.

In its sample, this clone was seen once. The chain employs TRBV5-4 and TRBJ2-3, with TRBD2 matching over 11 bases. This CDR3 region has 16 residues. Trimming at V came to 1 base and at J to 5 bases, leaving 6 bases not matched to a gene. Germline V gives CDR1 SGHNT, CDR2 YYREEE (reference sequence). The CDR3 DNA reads TGTGCCAGCAGCTTGTATAGCGGGGGGGCAGTAGATACGCAGTATTTT. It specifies CASSLYSGGAVDTQYF.

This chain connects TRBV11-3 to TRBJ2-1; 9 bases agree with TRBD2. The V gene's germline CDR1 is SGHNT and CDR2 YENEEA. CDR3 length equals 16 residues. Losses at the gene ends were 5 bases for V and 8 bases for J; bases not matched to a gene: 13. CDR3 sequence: CASSPGPAGGYHEQFF. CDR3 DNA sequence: TGTGCCAGCAGCCCCGGGCCAGCGGGAGGTTATCATGAGCAGTTCTTC.

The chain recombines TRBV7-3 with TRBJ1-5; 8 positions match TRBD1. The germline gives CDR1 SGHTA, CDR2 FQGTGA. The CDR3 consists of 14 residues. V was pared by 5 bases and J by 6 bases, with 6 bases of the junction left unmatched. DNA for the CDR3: TGTGCCAGCAGCGTGGACAGGGTTTTTCAGCCCCAGCATTTT. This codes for CASSVDRVFQPQHF.

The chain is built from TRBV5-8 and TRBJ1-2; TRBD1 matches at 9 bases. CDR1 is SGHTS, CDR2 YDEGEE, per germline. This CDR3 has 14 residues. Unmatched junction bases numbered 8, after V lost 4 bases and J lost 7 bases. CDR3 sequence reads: CASSLLQGASGYTF. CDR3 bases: TGTGCCAGCAGCCTCCTACAGGGGGCGAGTGGCTACACCTTC.

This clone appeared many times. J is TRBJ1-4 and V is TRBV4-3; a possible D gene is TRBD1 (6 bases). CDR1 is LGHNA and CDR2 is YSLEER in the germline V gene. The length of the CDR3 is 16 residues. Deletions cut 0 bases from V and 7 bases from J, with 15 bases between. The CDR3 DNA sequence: TGCGCCAGCAGCCAAGAGCGGGGGGGGGCCGGTGAAAAACTGTTTTTT. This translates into CASSQERGGAGEKLFF.

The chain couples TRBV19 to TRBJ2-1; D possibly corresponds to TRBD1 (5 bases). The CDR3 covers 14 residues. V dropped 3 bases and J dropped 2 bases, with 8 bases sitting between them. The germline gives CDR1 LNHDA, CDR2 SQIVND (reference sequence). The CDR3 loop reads CASSMQGTYNEQFF. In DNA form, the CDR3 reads TGTGCCAGTAGTATGCAGGGTACCTACAATGAGCAGTTCTTC. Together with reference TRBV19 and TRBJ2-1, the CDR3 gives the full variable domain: DGGITQSPKYLFRKEGQNVTLSCEQNLNHDAMYWYRQDPGQGLRLIYYSQIVNDFQKGDIAEGYSVSREKKESFPLTVTSAQKNPTAFYLCASSMQGTYNEQFFGPGTRLTVL.

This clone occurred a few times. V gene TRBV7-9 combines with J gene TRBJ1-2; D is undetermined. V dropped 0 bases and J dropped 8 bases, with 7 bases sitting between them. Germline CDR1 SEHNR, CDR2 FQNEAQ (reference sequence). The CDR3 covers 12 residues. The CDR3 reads CASSLARQGYTF. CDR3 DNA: TGTGCCAGCAGCTTAGCCCGCCAGGGCTACACCTTC. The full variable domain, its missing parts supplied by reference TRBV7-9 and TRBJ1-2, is DTGVSQNPRHKITKRGQNVTFRCDPISEHNRLYWYRQTLGQGPEFLTYFQNEAQLEKSRLLSDRFSAERPKGSFSTLEIQRTEQGDSAMYLCASSLARQGYTFGSGTRLTVV.

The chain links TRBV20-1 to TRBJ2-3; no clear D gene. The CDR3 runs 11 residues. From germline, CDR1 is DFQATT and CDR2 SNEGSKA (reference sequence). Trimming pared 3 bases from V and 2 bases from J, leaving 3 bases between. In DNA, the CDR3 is TGCAGTGCTAGCCACACAGATACGCAGTATTTT. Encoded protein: CSASHTDTQYF.

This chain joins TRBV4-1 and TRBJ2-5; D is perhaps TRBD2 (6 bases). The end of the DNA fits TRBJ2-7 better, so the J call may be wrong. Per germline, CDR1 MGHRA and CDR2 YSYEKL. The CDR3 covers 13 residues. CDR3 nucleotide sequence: TGCGCCAGCAGCCAGAGGCGGGGCTACGAGCAGTACTTC. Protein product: CASSQRRGYEQYF.

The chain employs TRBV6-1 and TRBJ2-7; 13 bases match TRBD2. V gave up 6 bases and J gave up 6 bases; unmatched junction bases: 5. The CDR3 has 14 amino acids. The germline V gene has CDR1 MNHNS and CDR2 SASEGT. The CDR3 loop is CASSTLAGGLEQYF. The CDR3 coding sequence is TGTGCCAGCAGCACACTAGCGGGAGGGCTCGAGCAGTACTTC.

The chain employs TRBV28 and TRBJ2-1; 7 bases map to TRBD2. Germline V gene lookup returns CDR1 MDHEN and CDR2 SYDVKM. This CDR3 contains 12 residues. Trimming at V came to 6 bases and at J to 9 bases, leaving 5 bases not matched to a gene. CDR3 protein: CASRRETGEQFF. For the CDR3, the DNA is TGTGCCAGCAGGCGGGAGACCGGTGAGCAGTTCTTC.